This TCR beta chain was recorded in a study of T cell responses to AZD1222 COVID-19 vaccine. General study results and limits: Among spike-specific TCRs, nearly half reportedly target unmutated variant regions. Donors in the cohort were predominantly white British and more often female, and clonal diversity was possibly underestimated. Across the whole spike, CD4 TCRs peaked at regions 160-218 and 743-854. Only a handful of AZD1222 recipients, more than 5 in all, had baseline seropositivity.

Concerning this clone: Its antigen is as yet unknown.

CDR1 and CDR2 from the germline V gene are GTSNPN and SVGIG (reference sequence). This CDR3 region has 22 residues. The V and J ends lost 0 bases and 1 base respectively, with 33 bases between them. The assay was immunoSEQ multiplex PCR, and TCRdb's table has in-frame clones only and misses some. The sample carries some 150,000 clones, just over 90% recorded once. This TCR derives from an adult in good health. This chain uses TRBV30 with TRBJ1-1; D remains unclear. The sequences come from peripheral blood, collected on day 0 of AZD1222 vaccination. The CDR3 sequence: CAWSVVVTSVNSLTHPNTEAFF. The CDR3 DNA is TGTGCCTGGAGTGTGGTTGTGACGTCGGTCAACTCCCTTACGCACCCGAACACTGAAGCTTTCTTT.